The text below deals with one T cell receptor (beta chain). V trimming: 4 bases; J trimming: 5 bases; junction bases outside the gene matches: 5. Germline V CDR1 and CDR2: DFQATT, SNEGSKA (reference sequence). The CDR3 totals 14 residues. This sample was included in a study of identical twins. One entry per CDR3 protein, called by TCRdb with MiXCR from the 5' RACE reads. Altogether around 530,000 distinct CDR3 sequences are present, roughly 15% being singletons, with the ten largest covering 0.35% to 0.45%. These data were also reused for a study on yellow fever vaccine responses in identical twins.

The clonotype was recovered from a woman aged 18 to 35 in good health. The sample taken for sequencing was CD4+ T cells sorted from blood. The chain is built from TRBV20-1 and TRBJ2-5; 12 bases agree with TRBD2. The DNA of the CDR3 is TGCAGTGCTACGGCTAGCGGGAGGGGGGAGACCCAGTACTTC. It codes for CSATASGRGETQYF.